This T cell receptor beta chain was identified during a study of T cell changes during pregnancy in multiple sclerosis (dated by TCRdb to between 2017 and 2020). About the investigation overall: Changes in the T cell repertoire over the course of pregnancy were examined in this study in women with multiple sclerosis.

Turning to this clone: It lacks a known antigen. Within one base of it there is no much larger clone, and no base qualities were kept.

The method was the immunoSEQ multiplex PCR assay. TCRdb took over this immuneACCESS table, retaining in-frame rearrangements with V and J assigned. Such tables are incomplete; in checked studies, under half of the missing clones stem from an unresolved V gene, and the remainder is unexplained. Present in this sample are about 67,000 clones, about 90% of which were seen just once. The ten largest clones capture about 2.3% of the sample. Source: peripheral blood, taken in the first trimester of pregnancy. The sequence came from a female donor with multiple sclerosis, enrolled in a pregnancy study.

The DNA sequence follows: TGTGCCAGTAGGGTCAGCGTGAACACTGAAGCTTTCTTT. Its translation is CASRVSVNTEAFF. The chain links TRBV19 with TRBJ1-1, with the D gene call left open. V lost 6 bases and J lost 0 bases; the stretch between them is 8 bases long. CDR3 length: 13 amino acids, cysteine to phenylalanine. Solely the CDR3 DNA is kept, with 39 bases framed from the first base. The germline V gene (reference sequence) specifies LNHDA as CDR1 and SQIVND as CDR2.